This T cell receptor (beta chain) was captured by sequencing in a study of blood T cell repertoires in COVID-19. Study information: Spain, Italy and the United States supplied samples that represented acute and convalescent COVID-19. T cells, B-cell-depleted T cells, or PBMCs provided the cDNA or gDNA that served as material.

CDR1 and CDR2 (germline): SGHAT, FQNNGV. The junction had 10 bases not matched to a gene; V was cut back by 5 bases and J by 1 base. The CDR3 contains 16 residues. Study processing details: Using reference gene primer amplification, nucleated cell counts were estimated. TCRdb's copy holds only in-frame clones and misses some; the assay was immunoSEQ multiplex PCR. V, J and clone size derive from that table, while D and trimming were established from the DNA sequence. The sample includes approximately 200,000 clones, about nine tenths of them seen just once. While infection was still active, Seattle patients were enrolled and then followed longitudinally.

The V gene is TRBV11-2, the J gene TRBJ1-1, with TRBD1 identical over 7 bases. The source material was peripheral blood. This TCR derives from a man under 40 with COVID-19, enrolled during active disease. CDR3 amino acids: CASSRSPGTANTEAFF. In DNA, the CDR3 is TGTGCCAGCAGCCGAAGCCCCGGGACAGCGAACACTGAAGCTTTCTTT. The entire variable domain, with the rest obtained from reference TRBV11-2 and TRBJ1-1, is as follows: EAGVAQSPRYKIIEKRQSVAFWCNPISGHATLYWYQQILGQGPKLLIQFQNNGVVDDSQLPKDRFSAERLKGVDSTLKIQPAKLEDSAVYLCASSRSPGTANTEAFFGQGTRLTVV.